These 15 T cell receptor beta chains share one sample of origin, sequenced in a study of cytomegalovirus exposure and HLA in healthy donors. The PCR was carried out with 60 Vbeta primers and 13 Jbeta primers. Libraries were prepared by immunoSEQ multiplex PCR; TCRdb keeps only in-frame clonotypes and omits some of them. The data contain under 200,000 clones, approximately 80% of them singletons. The source material was PBMCs. Receptors originate from a woman between 50 and 59 years old in good health and CMV-seronegative.

This rearrangement joins TRBV7-9 to TRBJ2-5; no firm D call. The germline gives CDR1 SEHNR, CDR2 FQNEAQ (reference sequence). Trimming removed 0 bases from V and 4 bases from J, with 6 bases in between. This CDR3 has 13 amino acids. The CDR3 is CASSLAPRETQYF. The CDR3 coding sequence is TGTGCCAGCAGCTTAGCCCCCCGAGAGACCCAGTACTTC.

The chain links TRBV6-1 to TRBJ1-5, with 7 nucleotides matching TRBD1. V shed 6 bases, J shed 2 bases, and the junction held 4 bases outside the gene matches. The CDR3 covers 14 residues. The germline V gene has CDR1 MNHNS and CDR2 SASEGT. The CDR3 nucleotides are TGTGCCAGCAGAAGACAGGGCGGCAATCAGCCCCAGCATTTT. Its translation is CASRRQGGNQPQHF.

The V and J genes are TRBV5-5 and TRBJ1-5; D gene ambiguous. The CDR3 is 13 amino acids. Germline assignment: CDR1 SGHKS and CDR2 YYEKEE (reference sequence). Trimming pared 4 bases from V and 7 bases from J, leaving 12 bases between. The CDR3 loop is CASSPNVQQPQHF. The DNA of the CDR3 is TGTGCCAGCAGCCCGAATGTACAGCAGCCCCAGCATTTT.

Note on this clone: A junction end diverges from the germline sequence, so it may reflect a read error. The chain employs TRBV5-1 and TRBJ2-7, with 9 bases matching TRBD2. Per the germline V gene, CDR1 is SGHRS and CDR2 is YFSETQ. The CDR3 runs to 13 residues. The CDR3 DNA sequence: TGTGCCAGCAGAGGGCGGGGGGGCTACGAGCAGTACTTC. This sequence encodes CASRGRGGYEQYF.

V usage is TRBV4-2 and J usage is TRBJ2-7; 9 positions match TRBD1. The CDR3 covers 16 residues. After removal of 4 bases from V and 5 bases from J, the junction contained 12 bases not matched to a gene. CDR1 and CDR2 (germline): LGHNA, YNFKEQ. The CDR3 nucleotides are TGTGCCAGCAGCCTGGGCGGGACAGGGCTTTTTGACGAGCAGTACTTC. Its translation is CASSLGGTGLFDEQYF.

The chain has TRBV25-1 and TRBJ2-5; 9 positions agree with TRBD1. Germline trimming cut 6 bases from V and 2 bases from J; bases unmatched to any gene: 7. Germline V lookup: CDR1 MGHDK, CDR2 SYGVNS. CDR3 length equals 15 residues. The CDR3 bases are TGTGCCAGCAGCGAAGGGACAGGGCCTCAAGAGACCCAGTACTTC. This encodes CASSEGTGPQETQYF.

The J gene is TRBJ2-7, the V gene TRBV2; unclear D gene. The V end lost 6 bases, the J end lost 6 bases, and 15 bases lay between the germline ends. CDR3 length: 13 amino acids. Germline CDR1 is SNHLY and CDR2 is FYNNEI. The CDR3 bases are TGTGCCAGCAGGTTGGTCACGACTTCCGAGCAGTACTTC. It translates to CASRLVTTSEQYF.

This chain links TRBV14 with TRBJ1-6; 9 bases align to TRBD1. The CDR3 runs 15 residues. The germline gives CDR1 SGHDN, CDR2 FVKESK. V trimming: 5 bases; J trimming: 7 bases; junction bases outside the gene matches: 6. The CDR3 DNA reads as TGTGCCAGCAGCTCGGGACAGGGACAAAATTCACCCCTCCACTTT. This codes for CASSSGQGQNSPLHF.

The rearrangement links TRBV15 to TRBJ2-1, with TRBD2 matching 8 bases. Germline V gene lookup returns CDR1 LNHNV and CDR2 YYDKDF (reference sequence). CDR3 length: 17 residues. J gave up 9 bases and V 0 bases, and 13 bases lay outside the gene matches. CDR3 sequence: CATSRDRPQREWVEQFF. The CDR3 DNA sequence: TGTGCCACCAGCAGAGATCGTCCCCAGCGGGAGTGGGTTGAGCAGTTCTTC.

This rearrangement joins TRBV18 to TRBJ2-5, with 7 nucleotides matching TRBD1. Germline V CDR1 and CDR2: KGHSH, LQKENI. The CDR3 has 15 amino acids. The junction had 11 bases not matched to a gene; V was cut back by 5 bases and J by 5 bases. CDR3 DNA: TGTGCCAGCTCAAAGGGAGACAGGGCAGGGGAGACCCAGTACTTC. Encoded protein: CASSKGDRAGETQYF.

The chain employs TRBV5-1 and TRBJ2-1; 9 bases line up with TRBD2. Germline assignment: CDR1 SGHRS and CDR2 YFSETQ. The V segment lost 2 bases and the J segment 5 bases; nucleotides outside the gene matches: 8. The CDR3 totals 16 residues. The CDR3 region has the DNA TGCGCCAGCAGCTTCCAGAGCGGGGGGTTAAACAATGAGCAGTTCTTC. Its protein is CASSFQSGGLNNEQFF.

V is TRBV4-3 and J is TRBJ2-2, with 9 bases lining up with TRBD1. CDR1 LGHNA and CDR2 YSLEER come from the germline V gene. With V trimmed by 4 bases and J by 3 bases, 3 bases remained unmatched. The CDR3 loop spans 15 amino acids. CDR3 in amino acids: CASSPGQGYTGELFF. The CDR3 nucleotides are TGCGCCAGCAGCCCCGGACAGGGGTACACCGGGGAGCTGTTTTTT.

V is TRBV5-4 and J is TRBJ1-2, with a tentative D call TRBD1 (6 bases). CDR1 and CDR2 (germline): SGHNT, YYREEE (reference sequence). The V end lost 1 base, the J end lost 6 bases, and 19 bases lay between the germline ends. The CDR3 is 16 amino acids. The CDR3 spells CASSLTGTRVGDGYTF. CDR3 DNA: TGTGCCAGCAGCTTGACAGGGACTAGAGTTGGGGATGGCTACACCTTC.

This chain connects TRBV7-9 to TRBJ1-2; 8 bases line up with TRBD1. Germline CDR1 reads SEHNR; CDR2 reads FQNEAQ (reference sequence). This CDR3 is built from 13 residues. The J segment lost 6 bases and the V segment lost 5 bases, leaving 5 bases of the junction unmatched. CDR3 protein: CASSHGQGNGYTF. The CDR3 nucleotides read TGTGCCAGCAGCCACGGACAGGGCAATGGCTACACCTTC.

The chain is built from TRBV7-2 and TRBJ1-1; D remains ambiguous. Trimming shortened V by 5 bases and J by 0 bases, and 7 bases separated the two germline ends. The CDR3 runs 13 residues. Germline CDR1 is SGHTA and CDR2 is FQGNSA. Here the CDR3 DNA reads TGTGCCAGCAGCGAGGGAGTGAACACTGAAGCTTTCTTT. It encodes CASSEGVNTEAFF.